This T cell receptor (beta chain) was captured by sequencing in a study of blood T cells in healthy people across ages. Germline V gene sequence: CDR1 LNHNV, CDR2 YYDKDF (reference sequence). This CDR3 contains 15 residues. To note about this clonotype: The junction shows a germline mismatch at one end, possibly a read error.

The authors ran a second PCR of 7 to 11 cycles using a sample-barcoded 5' primer and a J-beta primer mix. TCRdb independently ran MiXCR on the 5' RACE reads; one entry per CDR3 protein. This sample has some 900,000 distinct CDR3 sequences; around 49% occur once, and the top ten carry roughly 13%. Material: blood. The sequence came from a man aged 25 to 45 in good health. The chain employs TRBV15 and TRBJ2-1; TRBD2 aligns across 7 bases. For the CDR3, the DNA is TGTGCCACCAGCGGAGAGCGGGGCCCAGTGGCTCGGCAGTTCTTC. Encoded protein: CATSGERGPVARQFF. The full variable domain, its missing parts supplied by reference TRBV15 and TRBJ2-1, is DAMVIQNPRYQVTQFGKPVTLSCSQTLNHNVMYWYQQKSSQAPKLLFHYYDKDFNNEADTPDNFQSRRPNTSFCFLDIRSPGLGDTAMYLCATSGERGPVARQFFGPGTRLTVL.